These 30 T cell receptor beta chains share one sample of origin, sequenced in a study of cytomegalovirus exposure and HLA in healthy donors. The study ran its PCR with 60 Vbeta and 13 Jbeta primers. Generated by immunoSEQ multiplex PCR, the TCRdb table keeps only in-frame clones and is missing some. The sample has about 160,000 clones; about three quarters are singletons. Sequencing input: PBMCs. Receptor source: a woman aged 40 to 50 in good health and CMV-seropositive.

In DNA, the CDR3 is TGCGCCAGCAGTGAGTTCGTCGGGGCGGGGGGTGGAGGCTACACCTTC. Its protein is CASSEFVGAGGGGYTF. This chain uses TRBV10-2 with TRBJ1-2; a weak D match, TRBD1 (5 bases). V gave up 1 base and J gave up 8 bases, with 20 bases separating them. The CDR3 covers 16 residues. Germline lookup yields CDR1 WSHSY and CDR2 SAAADI.

CDR3 nucleotides: TGTGCCAACAAACAGGGACAGGACACTGAAGCTTTCTTT. Translating it yields CANKQGQDTEAFF. The gene calls are TRBV18 and TRBJ1-1, with 8 bases matching TRBD1. V was pared by 10 bases and J by 3 bases, with 7 bases of the junction left unmatched. The CDR3 is 13 residues long. Germline V gene data show CDR1 as KGHSH and CDR2 as LQKENI.

The rearrangement links TRBV19 to TRBJ2-5; 7 bases align to TRBD2. Germline-derived CDR1 and CDR2 are LNHDA and SQIVND (reference sequence). Losses at the gene ends were 6 bases for V and 5 bases for J; bases not matched to a gene: 9. The CDR3 runs to 14 residues. In DNA, the CDR3 is TGTGCCAGTAGAATAAGTGAGGGAGGGGAGACCCAGTACTTC. Its translation is CASRISEGGETQYF.

This chain uses TRBV4-1 with TRBJ2-3, with a weak D call TRBD2 (6 bases). CDR1 is MGHRA, CDR2 YSYEKL, per germline. This CDR3 is built from 14 residues. The V end lost 4 bases, the J end lost 5 bases, and 13 bases lay between the germline ends. The CDR3 region is CASSPGGVEDTQYF. The CDR3 DNA sequence: TGCGCCAGCAGCCCGGGCGGGGTGGAAGATACGCAGTATTTT.

Regarding this clone: At one end the junction does not follow the germline gene, possibly because of a read error. The V gene is TRBV7-2, the J gene TRBJ2-3; 14 nucleotides line up with TRBD2. The CDR3 loop spans 13 amino acids. Germline-derived CDR1 and CDR2 are SGHTA and FQGNSA. CDR3: CASSAGLAGALNF. The CDR3 region has the DNA TGTGCCAGCAGCGCGGGACTAGCGGGGGCCCTAAATTTT.

The chain joins TRBV30 to TRBJ2-1, with 9 positions matching TRBD2. The germline V gene has CDR1 GTSNPN and CDR2 SVGIG (reference sequence). The CDR3 is 15 amino acids. V lost 1 base, J lost 4 bases, and 5 bases stayed unmatched. CDR3 amino acids: CAWSGSGRSYNEQFF. CDR3 nucleotides: TGTGCCTGGAGTGGTAGCGGGAGATCGTACAATGAGCAGTTCTTC.

The gene calls are TRBV30 and TRBJ1-1, with 11 positions matching TRBD1. The germline CDR1 and CDR2 sequences are GTSNPN and SVGIG (reference sequence). The CDR3 has 16 amino acids. V gave up 7 bases and J gave up 4 bases; unmatched junction bases: 14. The CDR3 sequence: CAYYLPGQGGSTEAFF. The CDR3 DNA reads TGTGCCTATTACCTCCCGGGACAGGGGGGCTCCACTGAAGCTTTCTTT.

The chain combines TRBV27 with TRBJ2-7; no clear D gene. The CDR3 totals 13 residues. The germline gives CDR1 MNHEY, CDR2 SMNVEV (reference sequence). V lost 5 bases to trimming and J lost 3 bases, with 11 bases between them. The CDR3 nucleotides are TGTGCCAGCAGTCCCGGCTCTAGCTACGAGCAGTACTTC. It is translated as CASSPGSSYEQYF.

This clone has a handful of counts. The chain employs TRBV6-1 and TRBJ2-7, with TRBD1 matching over 7 bases. Germline lookup yields CDR1 MNHNS and CDR2 SASEGT. V lost 1 base, J lost 1 base, and 7 bases stayed unmatched. The CDR3 is 16 amino acids. The CDR3 DNA reads TGTGCCAGCAGTGAAGGGGGACAGTTACCTTCCTACGAGCAGTACTTC. Protein: CASSEGGQLPSYEQYF.

V gene TRBV19 combines with J gene TRBJ2-3; 11 bases align to TRBD2. Per germline, CDR1 LNHDA and CDR2 SQIVND (reference sequence). The CDR3 is 16 amino acids. V lost 5 bases and J lost 0; bases outside the gene matches: 4. The CDR3 is CASSGTSGYSTDTQYF. Here the CDR3 DNA reads TGTGCCAGTAGTGGGACTAGCGGATATAGCACAGATACGCAGTATTTT.

The V call is TRBV7-9, the J call TRBJ1-3; D perhaps matches TRBD1 (6 bases). The ends were cut back, 1 base at V and 0 bases at J, with 10 bases in the middle. Germline CDR1 and CDR2: SEHNR and FQNEAQ (reference sequence). The CDR3 runs 16 residues. CDR3 region: CASSLDRASSGNTIYF. The CDR3 region has the DNA TGTGCCAGCAGCTTAGACAGGGCGAGCTCTGGAAACACCATATATTTT.

The chain couples TRBV5-5 to TRBJ1-2, with D unresolved. In germline, CDR1 is SGHKS, CDR2 YYEKEE (reference sequence). Trimming stripped 1 base from V and 1 base from J, with 14 bases between. CDR3 length: 16 amino acids. The CDR3 here is CASSLYLNSRNYGYTF. As DNA, the CDR3 is TGTGCCAGCAGCTTGTATCTCAACTCCCGTAACTATGGCTACACCTTC.

This clone is a singleton in its sample. The chain couples TRBV13 to TRBJ2-4; 8 positions agree with TRBD1. This CDR3 contains 16 residues. V trimming: 5 bases; J trimming: 1 base; junction bases outside the gene matches: 7. Germline-derived CDR1 and CDR2 are PRHDT and FYEKMQ (reference sequence). The CDR3 protein is CASSGGTGDAKNIQYF. The DNA for the CDR3 is TGTGCCAGCAGCGGCGGGACAGGAGACGCCAAAAACATTCAGTACTTC.

The chain joins TRBV11-3 to TRBJ2-2; tentatively, D is TRBD1 (6 bases). Per germline, CDR1 SGHNT and CDR2 YENEEA. Deletions cut 1 base from V and 2 bases from J, with 14 bases between. CDR3 length: 17 residues. CDR3 sequence reads: CASSLGAAGANTGELFF. CDR3 DNA sequence: TGTGCCAGCAGCTTAGGCGCGGCAGGGGCCAACACCGGGGAGCTGTTTTTT.

J is TRBJ1-1 and V is TRBV30; TRBD1 aligns across 9 bases. The CDR3 is 15 amino acids. Germline-derived CDR1 and CDR2 are GTSNPN and SVGIG (reference sequence). The ends lost 0 bases at V and 11 bases at J; junction bases unmatched: 13. The CDR3 nucleotides are TGTGCCTGGAGTGTATACCGACAGGGGGGTACTACGGCTTTCTTT. Its translation: CAWSVYRQGGTTAFF.

Only one count was recorded for this clone. This chain links TRBV11-3 with TRBJ2-2; TRBD1 matches at 7 bases. The CDR3 has 18 residues. J gave up 5 bases and V 1 base, and 13 bases lay outside the gene matches. Looked up from germline, CDR1 is SGHNT and CDR2 is YENEEA. In nucleotides, the CDR3 is TGTGCCAGCAGCTTAGGCCCACGACAGGGTAGGGGTACCGGGGAGCTGTTTTTT. It encodes CASSLGPRQGRGTGELFF.

The chain couples TRBV6-1 to TRBJ2-2; possibly TRBD1 for D (6 bases). V was pared by 8 bases and J by 6 bases, with 13 bases between. The CDR3 is made up of 13 amino acids. Germline CDR1 and CDR2: MNHNS and SASEGT. The CDR3 DNA reads as TGTGCCAGCGGCCATAACAGGGCCGGGGAGCTGTTTTTT. It is translated as CASGHNRAGELFF.

CDR3 DNA sequence: TGTGCCAGCAGCCCGAGGTGGGAGGATTCGGCTTTCTTT. It specifies CASSPRWEDSAFF. V is TRBV14 and J is TRBJ1-1; D call uncertain. Germline CDR1 is SGHDN and CDR2 is FVKESK. This CDR3 has 13 amino acids. The ends were cut back, 4 bases at V and 11 bases at J, with 17 bases in the middle.

The chain uses TRBV11-3 and TRBJ1-3; D unresolved. V lost 5 bases to trimming and J lost 0 bases, with 11 bases between them. The CDR3 extends over 15 amino acids. Per the germline V gene, CDR1 is SGHNT and CDR2 is YENEEA. For the CDR3, the DNA is TGTGCCAGCAGCCTCGGTTCCTACTCTGGAAACACCATATATTTT. Its protein product is CASSLGSYSGNTIYF.

This clone was recorded only once. The V gene is TRBV4-1, the J gene TRBJ1-4; TRBD1 aligns across 7 bases. CDR3 size: 16 residues. Germline V lookup: CDR1 MGHRA, CDR2 YSYEKL. The ends lost 3 bases at V and 5 bases at J; junction bases unmatched: 9. The CDR3 region has the DNA TGCGCCAGCAGCCAGCCCCCGGGACAGCTAAATGAAAAACTGTTTTTT. Translated: CASSQPPGQLNEKLFF.

This clone was observed a few times. The V gene is TRBV28, the J gene TRBJ2-2, with D perhaps matching TRBD1 (5 bases). This CDR3 spans 14 amino acids. V lost 7 bases, J lost 6 bases, and 15 bases lay in between. The germline V gene has CDR1 MDHEN and CDR2 SYDVKM. The CDR3 DNA is TGTGCCAGCAAGCCCCCCCAGGGTGCCGGGGAGCTGTTTTTT. Translation gives CASKPPQGAGELFF.

This rearrangement joins TRBV27 to TRBJ2-3; TRBD1 aligns across 7 bases. The CDR3 totals 13 residues. Germline V gene data show CDR1 as MNHEY and CDR2 as SMNVEV (reference sequence). V dropped 8 bases and J dropped 2; count of bases not matched to a gene: 4. CDR3 nucleotide sequence: TGTGCCAGCCGGGACAGCCTCACAGATACGCAGTATTTT. Its protein is CASRDSLTDTQYF.

This clone has only a few counts. The chain joins TRBV21-1 to TRBJ1-2; the table assigns TRBD1, which was not confirmed against the DNA. TRBV21-1 is classified as a pseudogene. The CDR3 has 15 residues. The CDR3 DNA follows: TGTGCCAGCAGCAAAGAGGGACAAGTTCACTATGGCTACACCTTC. Protein sequence: CASSKEGQVHYGYTF.

The gene calls are TRBV2 and TRBJ1-6, with 10 bases that match TRBD1. Germline-derived CDR1 and CDR2 are SNHLY and FYNNEI. V was clipped by 6 bases and J by 8 bases; unmatched bases: 7. The CDR3 consists of 15 residues. The CDR3 nucleotides read TGTGCCAGCAGGGGGACAGGGGCCAATCATTCACCCCTCCACTTT. Its protein product is CASRGTGANHSPLHF.

This chain joins TRBV4-2 and TRBJ1-4; a possible D gene is TRBD1 (5 bases). The CDR3 covers 15 residues. Between the trimmed V and J ends, which lost 0 bases and 0 bases, there was a span of 5 bases. Germline-derived CDR1 and CDR2 are LGHNA and YNFKEQ. The DNA for the CDR3 is TGTGCCAGCAGCCAAGACAGGGCAACTAATGAAAAACTGTTTTTT. Translation gives CASSQDRATNEKLFF.

This sequence joins TRBV7-9 and TRBJ2-5; TRBD2 matches 7 bases. Germline V gene lookup returns CDR1 SEHNR and CDR2 FQNEAQ (reference sequence). The V and J ends lost 5 bases and 5 bases, in that order; junction bases with no gene match: 14. CDR3 length: 16 amino acids. CDR3 sequence (DNA): TGTGCCAGCAGCGCCGGGCTGGGGGGGAGTATGGAGACCCAGTACTTC. It specifies CASSAGLGGSMETQYF.

This clone has a single count. The rearrangement joins TRBV6-5 to TRBJ1-2, with a weak D call TRBD1 (5 bases). CDR3 length: 13 amino acids. Germline loops: CDR1 MNHEY, CDR2 SVGAGI. V shed 4 bases and J shed 7 bases, with 13 bases lying between them. In nucleotides, the CDR3 is TGTGCCAGCAGTTTCCCCGGCGGGGGTGGCTACACCTTC. Its protein is CASSFPGGGGYTF.

J is TRBJ1-3 and V is TRBV4-3; D unresolved. With 0 bases removed from V and 4 bases from J, the gap between germline ends came to 13 bases. The CDR3 spans 16 residues. Germline CDR1 reads LGHNA; CDR2 reads YSLEER. The CDR3 nucleotides are TGCGCCAGCAGCCAAGAATCGGCAGGAGGGGGAAACACCATATATTTT. This encodes CASSQESAGGGNTIYF.

As DNA, the CDR3 is TGTGCCAGCAGCTCAGCCGGGACAGGGGGCCTTTATGAGCAGTTCTTC. Its protein is CASSSAGTGGLYEQFF. This chain joins TRBV7-2 and TRBJ2-1; 12 positions agree with TRBD1. The CDR3 length is 16 residues. CDR1 and CDR2 (germline): SGHTA, FQGNSA. V was pared by 4 bases and J by 8 bases, with 9 bases of the junction left unmatched.

In its sample, this clone was seen once. The CDR3 DNA sequence: TGTGCCAGCTCACCACAGGGGAAGGGCACCGGGGAGCTGTTTTTT. Its translation is CASSPQGKGTGELFF. The V and J genes are TRBV18 and TRBJ2-2; D is perhaps TRBD1 (5 bases). The CDR3 length is 15 residues. The V gene lost 1 base and the J gene lost 4 bases, with 10 bases spanning the gap. Germline CDR1 reads KGHSH; CDR2 reads LQKENI. Looking up the rest from reference TRBV18 and TRBJ2-2 gives the full variable domain: NAGVMQNPRHLVRRRGQEARLRCSPMKGHSHVYWYRQLPEEGLKFMVYLQKENIIDESGMPKERFSAEFPKEGPSILRIQQVVRGDSAAYFCASSPQGKGTGELFFGEGSRLTVL.